This T cell receptor beta chain was retrieved from a study of T cell responses to AZD1222 COVID-19 vaccine. General study results and limits: Spike-spanning, vaccine-associated CD4 TCRs were dominant at 160-218 and 743-854. Clonal diversity may have been underestimated, and the donors were mostly white British, with more females than males. Two AZD1222 doses significantly raised spike-specific TCR breadth and depth over controls.

Unmatched junction bases numbered 5, after V lost 0 bases and J lost 10 bases. This CDR3 spans 14 amino acids. Germline values: CDR1 GTSNPN, CDR2 SVGIG (reference sequence). Sequenced by immunoSEQ multiplex PCR; TCRdb stores in-frame clones only, minus some. The sample has some 150,000 clones, approximately 92% seen once. Note on this clone: Its antigen remains unknown.

The receptor comes from an adult who received the AZD1222 COVID-19 vaccine. Sequences were derived from peripheral blood, sampled 28 days after the second AZD1222 dose. The genes are TRBV30 and TRBJ2-1, with 11 bases lining up with TRBD2. The CDR3 protein is CAWSVLRLAGEQFF. Written as DNA, the CDR3 is TGTGCCTGGAGTGTGCTTCGACTAGCGGGGGAGCAGTTCTTC.